Each of the 9 T cell receptor beta chains below was sequenced from the same sample in a study of shared clonotypes between healthy human individuals. Only in-frame clones appear in the TCRdb table, and some are missing; sequencing was by immunoSEQ multiplex PCR. The sample shows over 2 million clones, approximately 90% of them seen only once. Sequencing was done on a sample of naive CD4+ T cells from PBMCs. Sample subset: CD45RA+ positively selected. The source is a man aged 18 to 29 in good health. Some clones in this sample may be carry-over from other donors' samples.

As for this clone: The junction does not match germline at one end; this may be a read error. The CDR3 protein is CASTWRGAPYEQYF. As DNA, the CDR3 is TGCGCCAGCACCTGGAGGGGAGCACCTTACGAGCAGTACTTC. The rearrangement uses TRBV5-4 and TRBJ2-7, with D possibly TRBD2 on 6 matching bases. Per germline, CDR1 SGHNT and CDR2 YYREEE (reference sequence). The CDR3 contains 14 residues.

The rearrangement joins TRBV7-3 to TRBJ2-1, with 7 bases that match TRBD1. From germline, CDR1 is SGHTA and CDR2 FQGTGA. V trimming: 4 bases; J trimming: 7 bases; junction bases outside the gene matches: 10. CDR3 size: 15 residues. The CDR3 coding sequence is TGTGCCAGCAGCTCCCGCTCAAGGGGGCGGAATGAGCAGTTCTTC. It codes for CASSSRSRGRNEQFF.

V and J are TRBV5-6 and TRBJ1-1; D not resolved. Germline CDR1 is SGHDT and CDR2 is YYEEEE. The length of the CDR3 is 14 residues. With 0 bases removed from V and 6 bases from J, the gap between germline ends came to 12 bases. CDR3 loop: CASSLVSGTSEAFF. The CDR3 nucleotides read TGTGCCAGCAGCTTGGTATCGGGAACATCTGAAGCTTTCTTT. The full variable domain, its missing parts supplied by reference TRBV5-6 and TRBJ1-1, is DAGVTQSPTHLIKTRGQQVTLRCSPKSGHDTVSWYQQALGQGPQFIFQYYEEEERQRGNFPDRFSGHQFPNYSSELNVNALLLGDSALYLCASSLVSGTSEAFFGQGTRLTVV.

The V call is TRBV7-6, the J call TRBJ2-2; 12 nucleotides match TRBD2. The ends lost 5 bases at V and 6 bases at J; junction bases unmatched: 10. CDR3 length: 17 residues. CDR1 is SGHVS and CDR2 is FNYEAQ in the germline V gene. The CDR3 coding sequence is TGTGCCAGCAGCCCACGGACTAGCGGGGAGGGGGCCGGGGAGCTGTTTTTT. It encodes CASSPRTSGEGAGELFF.

This chain links TRBV7-9 with TRBJ2-2, with unresolved D. The V end lost 7 bases, the J end lost 3 bases, and 12 bases lay between the germline ends. The V gene's germline CDR1 is SEHNR and CDR2 FQNEAQ (reference sequence). The CDR3 spans 14 residues. As DNA, the CDR3 is TGTGCCAGCATCATTACCTTGTACACCGGGGAGCTGTTTTTT. Protein sequence: CASIITLYTGELFF.

The rearrangement uses TRBV11-1 and TRBJ2-3, with TRBD1 matching over 8 bases. The germline CDR1 and CDR2 sequences are SGHAT and FQDESV (reference sequence). Trimming removed 3 bases from V and 3 bases from J; junction bases left unmatched: 8. The CDR3 contains 16 residues. Here the CDR3 DNA reads TGTGCCAGCAGCTTGTTTGACAGGGGTGGGACAGATACGCAGTATTTT. This gives the protein CASSLFDRGGTDTQYF.

The chain uses TRBV7-9 and TRBJ2-1; 14 nucleotides match TRBD2. The CDR3 loop spans 18 amino acids. V lost 4 bases, J lost 0 bases, and 5 bases stayed unmatched. Germline assignment: CDR1 SEHNR and CDR2 FQNEAQ (reference sequence). CDR3 loop: CASSSQGTSGSSYNEQFF. For the CDR3, the DNA is TGTGCCAGCAGCTCCCAGGGGACTAGCGGGAGCTCCTACAATGAGCAGTTCTTC.

This clone was counted a single time. The chain has TRBV5-1 and TRBJ2-5, with TRBD2 identical over 10 bases. The germline CDR1 and CDR2 sequences are SGHRS and YFSETQ. The J segment lost 4 bases and the V segment lost 2 bases, leaving 8 bases of the junction unmatched. The length of the CDR3 is 16 residues. CDR3 DNA: TGCGCCAGCAGCTTACCGGCTAGCGGGAGCTCAGAGACCCAGTACTTC. Translation gives CASSLPASGSSETQYF. The whole variable domain, remainder taken from reference TRBV5-1 and TRBJ2-5, is KAGVTQTPRYLIKTRGQQVTLSCSPISGHRSVSWYQQTPGQGLQFLFEYFSETQRNKGNFPGRFSGRQFSNSRSEMNVSTLELGDSALYLCASSLPASGSSETQYFGPGTRLLVL.

The chain joins TRBV5-1 to TRBJ2-7; 12 bases are shared with TRBD2. The length of the CDR3 is 16 residues. V shed 0 bases and J 4 bases; nucleotides not matched to a gene: 5. Germline V gene sequence: CDR1 SGHRS, CDR2 YFSETQ. As DNA, the CDR3 is TGCGCCAGCAGCTTGGGGGAAACTAGCGGGAGGTACGAGCAGTACTTC. This sequence encodes CASSLGETSGRYEQYF.